This T cell receptor beta chain came from a study of T cells after yellow fever vaccination. Whole-study context: Preparing low-cell-number fractions relied on SMART-Seq v4 Ultra Low Input. The study's findings and limits: The bulk population could contribute abundant contaminating clonotypes to FACS-sorted repertoires. Detected again after the booster were most primary-vaccination clones, at 95% to 96% CD4 and 80% to 90% CD8. Compared with primary, the secondary response was weaker and peaked at day 5, not 15.

Using its own MiXCR run on the 5' RACE reads, TCRdb lists one record per CDR3 protein. The profile covers approximately 34,000 distinct CDR3 sequences, with about 10% appearing a single time and 12% taken by the ten largest. This clonotype came up many times. Germline assignment: CDR1 MNHNS and CDR2 SASEGT. The CDR3 loop spans 14 amino acids. Trimming shortened V by 5 bases and J by 6 bases, and 14 bases separated the two germline ends. The J gene is TRBJ2-1, the V gene TRBV6-1; the D is unclear. The sequence derives from a young man who received the YFV17D yellow fever vaccine. This sample comprised PBMCs, either bulk or a sorted T-cell subset (CD4+, CD8+, memory, or dextramer-sorted; not recorded which), obtained around 15 days after the first yellow fever vaccination. This CDR3 is CASSRYEALNEQFF. CDR3 coding DNA: TGTGCCAGCAGTAGATACGAGGCCCTCAATGAGCAGTTCTTC.